These 20 T cell receptor beta chains were sequenced from one sample in a study of cytomegalovirus exposure and HLA in healthy donors. Both 60 Vbeta primers and 13 Jbeta primers went into the PCR. Some clones are missing from TCRdb's copy, which holds only in-frame ones; the method was immunoSEQ multiplex PCR. Of 150,000 to 200,000 clones listed, around 87% are singletons. The specimen sequenced was PBMCs. The receptors come from a woman under 30 in good health and CMV-seronegative.

This chain links TRBV28 with TRBJ2-7; 12 bases fit TRBD2. Unmatched junction bases numbered 11, after V lost 2 bases and J lost 0 bases. The V gene's germline CDR1 is MDHEN and CDR2 SYDVKM. The CDR3 has 19 amino acids. CDR3 protein: CASSLMIGLAGRSSYEQYF. CDR3 coding DNA: TGTGCCAGCAGTTTAATGATCGGACTAGCGGGACGGAGCTCCTACGAGCAGTACTTC.

This chain uses TRBV29-1 with TRBJ2-3; D uncertain. Germline CDR1 SQVTM, CDR2 ANQGSEA. CDR3 length: 13 residues. V was shortened by 4 bases and J by 1 base, with 9 bases between the two germline ends. CDR3 in amino acids: CSVVASGTDTQYF. The CDR3 region has the DNA TGCAGCGTTGTAGCAAGCGGCACAGATACGCAGTATTTT.

The CDR3 protein is CASSQYGGGNYGYTF. The CDR3 DNA follows: TGTGCCAGCAGCCAATACGGAGGCGGCAACTATGGCTACACCTTC. V usage is TRBV11-2 and J usage is TRBJ1-2; D gene unclear. This CDR3 is built from 15 residues. V lost 5 bases, J lost 2 bases, and 15 bases lay in between. The V gene's germline CDR1 is SGHAT and CDR2 FQNNGV. Complete variable domain (other parts from reference TRBV11-2 and TRBJ1-2): EAGVAQSPRYKIIEKRQSVAFWCNPISGHATLYWYQQILGQGPKLLIQFQNNGVVDDSQLPKDRFSAERLKGVDSTLKIQPAKLEDSAVYLCASSQYGGGNYGYTFGSGTRLTVV.

The genes are TRBV30 and TRBJ2-5, with D perhaps TRBD1 (6 bases). This CDR3 comprises 13 residues. Germline-derived CDR1 and CDR2 are GTSNPN and SVGIG (reference sequence). V lost 3 bases and J 1 base, leaving 9 bases between the germline ends. The CDR3 region has the DNA TGTGCCTGGAGGTTACAGGGCCAAGAGACCCAGTACTTC. Its protein product is CAWRLQGQETQYF. Looking up the rest from reference TRBV30 and TRBJ2-5 gives the full variable domain: SQTIHQWPATLVQPVGSPLSLECTVEGTSNPNLYWYRQAAGRGLQLLFYSVGIGQISSEVPQNLSASRPQDRQFILSSKKLLLSDSGFYLCAWRLQGQETQYFGPGTRLLVL.

About this clone: Other DNA sequences in the same sample also yield this CDR3. CDR3 coding DNA: TGCGCCAGCAGCCAAGGGACGCGGGAGCTGGCCTACGAGCAGTACTTC. Residues: CASSQGTRELAYEQYF. The chain combines TRBV4-1 with TRBJ2-7; 7 bases fit TRBD2. The CDR3 extends over 16 amino acids. The V and J ends lost 1 base and 2 bases, in that order; junction bases with no gene match: 8. Germline V gene data show CDR1 as MGHRA and CDR2 as YSYEKL.

CDR3 nucleotides: TGCAGCGCCGGCGGGGGGGAGGGACTCAATGAGCAGTTCTTC. This encodes CSAGGGEGLNEQFF. The genes are TRBV29-1 and TRBJ2-1; 9 bases are a match to TRBD2. After removal of 7 bases from V and 6 bases from J, the junction contained 10 bases not matched to a gene. This CDR3 is built from 14 residues. Germline V lookup: CDR1 SQVTM, CDR2 ANQGSEA.

The chain carries TRBV10-2 and TRBJ1-3; D is perhaps TRBD1 (5 bases). Per the germline V gene, CDR1 is WSHSY and CDR2 is SAAADI. The V and J ends lost 10 bases and 0 bases respectively, with 13 bases between them. This CDR3 region has 14 residues. The CDR3 loop reads CATRDFYSGNTIYF. The CDR3 DNA reads TGCGCCACCCGGGACTTTTACTCTGGAAACACCATATATTTT.

The V and J genes are TRBV18 and TRBJ1-1; D uncertain. Germline loops: CDR1 KGHSH, CDR2 LQKENI. Between the trimmed V and J ends, which lost 4 bases and 6 bases, there was a span of 9 bases. The CDR3 sequence is 12 residues long. CDR3 DNA sequence: TGTGCCAGCTCACTTACGAGGGCTGAAGCTTTCTTT. It is translated as CASSLTRAEAFF.

This chain joins TRBV7-9 and TRBJ2-5; 9 bases map to TRBD1. CDR1 SEHNR and CDR2 FQNEAQ come from the germline V gene (reference sequence). CDR3 length equals 15 residues. Trimming removed 6 bases from V and 1 base from J; junction bases left unmatched: 6. CDR3 in amino acids: CASRLDRGLQETQYF. In DNA form, the CDR3 reads TGTGCCAGCAGGCTGGACAGGGGTCTCCAAGAGACCCAGTACTTC. Together with reference TRBV7-9 and TRBJ2-5, the CDR3 gives the full variable domain: DTGVSQNPRHKITKRGQNVTFRCDPISEHNRLYWYRQTLGQGPEFLTYFQNEAQLEKSRLLSDRFSAERPKGSFSTLEIQRTEQGDSAMYLCASRLDRGLQETQYFGPGTRLLVL.

This chain links TRBV7-9 with TRBJ1-2; 7 positions match TRBD1. CDR1 is SEHNR, CDR2 FQNEAQ, per germline (reference sequence). The length of the CDR3 is 16 residues. The V and J ends lost 1 base and 4 bases, in that order; junction bases with no gene match: 9. The CDR3 sequence: CASSLVGTEASYGYTF. In nucleotides, the CDR3 is TGTGCCAGCAGCTTAGTGGGGACAGAAGCCAGCTATGGCTACACCTTC.

Only a few counts were recorded for this clone. The chain couples TRBV6-1 to TRBJ1-1, with D unresolved. CDR1 is MNHNS and CDR2 is SASEGT in the germline V gene. The CDR3 is 13 residues long. Trimming took 5 bases from V and 1 from J, leaving 8 bases between them. CDR3 in DNA: TGTGCCAGCAGTCCGCTGAGGAACACTGAAGCTTTCTTT. It yields the protein CASSPLRNTEAFF.

This clone was counted once. The chain is built from TRBV28 and TRBJ1-2; a possible D gene is TRBD1 (5 bases). Germline CDR1 reads MDHEN; CDR2 reads SYDVKM. V was trimmed by 7 bases and J by 2 bases, leaving 14 bases between them. The CDR3 is 14 residues long. The CDR3 region is CASTWGGNNYGYTF. The DNA of the CDR3 is TGTGCCAGCACCTGGGGGGGGAACAACTATGGCTACACCTTC.

The rearrangement joins TRBV5-1 to TRBJ2-2; 8 positions agree with TRBD1. Germline V gives CDR1 SGHRS, CDR2 YFSETQ. V dropped 4 bases and J dropped 4; count of bases not matched to a gene: 3. The CDR3 length is 14 residues. The CDR3, as DNA: TGCGCCAGCAGCGTGGACAGGGCCACCGGGGAGCTGTTTTTT. Encoded protein: CASSVDRATGELFF.

V is TRBV5-1 and J is TRBJ2-3; maybe TRBD2 (7 bases). The CDR3 runs 13 residues. Germline lookup yields CDR1 SGHRS and CDR2 YFSETQ. Trimming cost V 4 bases and J 4 bases, with 10 bases left between them. The chain's CDR3 is CASSGGAADTQYF. The DNA of the CDR3 is TGCGCCAGCAGCGGGGGGGCGGCAGATACGCAGTATTTT.

The chain employs TRBV30 and TRBJ1-2, with a tentative D call TRBD1 (6 bases). CDR1 is GTSNPN, CDR2 SVGIG, per germline (reference sequence). The CDR3 length is 14 residues. The V end was cut by 4 bases, the J end by 7 bases, with 19 bases between. The CDR3 DNA reads as TGTGCCTGGATGAGTTACGGGGAGGGGGTTGGCTACACCTTC. Residues: CAWMSYGEGVGYTF.

The V and J genes are TRBV9 and TRBJ1-1, with D unresolved. Trimming took 0 bases from V and 1 from J, leaving 7 bases between them. From germline, CDR1 is SGDLS and CDR2 YYNGEE. CDR3 length: 14 residues. CDR3 sequence reads: CASSVDVRNTEAFF. CDR3 DNA: TGTGCCAGCAGCGTAGATGTCCGGAACACTGAAGCTTTCTTT.

This clone came up a few times. This rearrangement joins TRBV14 to TRBJ2-5; 9 bases align to TRBD2. Germline loops: CDR1 SGHDN, CDR2 FVKESK. This CDR3 comprises 15 residues. V was pared by 1 base and J by 5 bases, with 5 bases of the junction left unmatched. CDR3 residues: CASSQASGRLETQYF. CDR3 coding DNA: TGTGCCAGCAGCCAAGCCAGCGGGAGGTTGGAGACCCAGTACTTC.

The rearrangement uses TRBV9 and TRBJ2-2, with 8 bases aligning to TRBD1. The CDR3 loop spans 15 amino acids. Germline CDR1 and CDR2: SGDLS and YYNGEE. Trimming removed 4 bases from V and 5 bases from J; junction bases left unmatched: 7. The CDR3 loop is CASSIGQGVTGELFF. CDR3 sequence (DNA): TGTGCCAGCAGCATCGGACAGGGAGTTACCGGGGAGCTGTTTTTT.

The chain joins TRBV11-2 to TRBJ1-1, with 7 nucleotides matching TRBD1. The CDR3 loop spans 13 amino acids. J was trimmed by 6 bases and V by 5 bases; bases with no gene match: 6. Germline-derived CDR1 and CDR2 are SGHAT and FQNNGV. CDR3 in DNA: TGTGCCAGCAGCCCAGCCAGGGGGGCTGAAGCTTTCTTT. Its translation is CASSPARGAEAFF.

This rearrangement joins TRBV6-1 to TRBJ2-1, with 9 bases that match TRBD1. With V trimmed by 6 bases and J by 15 bases, 12 bases remained unmatched. Germline V CDR1 and CDR2: MNHNS, SASEGT. The CDR3 runs to 13 residues. The CDR3 sequence: CASSTLAGQGTFF. The CDR3 nucleotides are TGTGCCAGCAGCACCCTCGCGGGACAGGGCACGTTCTTC.